This paragraph reports one TCR beta chain. Germline CDR1 reads SQVTM; CDR2 reads ANQGSEA. V lost 2 bases to trimming and J lost 6 bases, with 7 bases between them. The CDR3 extends over 11 amino acids. This sample is drawn from a study of CD8+CD57+ T cells in acquired aplastic anemia. Background on the study: Each DNA sample taken from sorted CD4+ and CD8+ cells came to 3 to 4 ug on average.

Genomic DNA templated the TCR beta VDJ and CDR3 profiling. TCRdb analysed the reads with MiXCR anew, one entry per CDR3 protein. The profile shows about 220,000 distinct CDR3 sequences, about a third of them singletons. Sequencing used sorted CD4+, CD8+, or CD8+CD57+ T cells (not recorded which) from PBMCs. V and J are TRBV29-1 and TRBJ1-1; D call uncertain. This clonotype was obtained from a human donor in good health, serving as a control. CDR3 residues: CSVEKGPEAFF. The DNA for the CDR3 is TGCAGCGTTGAAAAGGGTCCTGAAGCTTTCTTT.